A selection of T cell receptor beta chains follows, all from one sample in a study of identical twins. In TCRdb, the 5' RACE reads were re-called with MiXCR into one record per CDR3 protein. The table records about 240,000 distinct CDR3 sequences, more than 9% of them present only once. The sequencing sample was made of memory T cells sorted from blood. These TCRs come from a man aged 50 or older in good health. Each CDR3 is given with its conserved first and last residue. The D gene is left open where the match is weak. Expanded clones get a size class; other rows say once, few or many, or leave the size out.

j_gene: TRBJ2-3; abundance: many; d_gene: -; v_gene: TRBV7-2; CDR3aa: CASSSKFTDTQYF; CDR3nt: TGTGCCAGCAGCTCAAAGTTCACAGATACGCAGTATTTT
j_gene: TRBJ2-3; abundance: -; d_gene: TRBD2; v_gene: TRBV6-1; CDR3aa: CASSRWASGASTDTQYF; CDR3nt: TGTGCCAGCAGTCGCTGGGCTAGCGGGGCTAGCACAGATACGCAGTATTTT
j_gene: TRBJ2-2; abundance: many; d_gene: -; v_gene: TRBV7-7; CDR3aa: CASSNGTYTGELFF; CDR3nt: TGTGCTAGCAGCAACGGGACTTACACCGGGGAGCTGTTTTTT
j_gene: TRBJ2-7; abundance: medium-sized; d_gene: TRBD2; v_gene: TRBV18; CDR3aa: CASSPIAGGGEQYF; CDR3nt: TGTGCCAGCTCACCTATAGCGGGGGGCGGCGAGCAGTACTTC
j_gene: TRBJ2-5; abundance: -; d_gene: -; v_gene: TRBV20-1; CDR3aa: CSAPRGGSQETQYF; CDR3nt: TGCAGTGCTCCCCGCGGTGGAAGCCAAGAGACCCAGTACTTC
j_gene: TRBJ2-7; abundance: -; d_gene: -; v_gene: TRBV4-2; CDR3aa: CASSQDSGNTYEQYF; CDR3nt: TGTGCCAGCAGCCAAGATTCAGGAAATACCTACGAGCAGTACTTC
j_gene: TRBJ1-2; abundance: -; d_gene: -; v_gene: TRBV3-1; CDR3aa: CASSQGTGRGYTF; CDR3nt: TGTGCCAGCAGCCAGGGAACAGGGAGAGGCTACACCTTC
j_gene: TRBJ2-2; abundance: many; d_gene: -; v_gene: TRBV5-1; CDR3aa: CASSLHFFGRANTGELFF; CDR3nt: TGCGCCAGCAGCTTGCATTTCTTCGGACGGGCGAACACCGGGGAGCTGTTTTTT
j_gene: TRBJ2-3; abundance: many; d_gene: TRBD2; v_gene: TRBV28; CDR3aa: CASSESGRTDTQYF; CDR3nt: TGTGCCAGCAGTGAAAGCGGGAGAACAGATACGCAGTATTTT
j_gene: TRBJ1-5; abundance: many; d_gene: -; v_gene: TRBV12-3/TRBV12-4; CDR3aa: CASSLDNSNQPQHF; CDR3nt: TGTGCCAGCAGCTTGGATAATAGCAATCAGCCCCAGCATTTT
j_gene: TRBJ2-1; abundance: -; d_gene: TRBD2; v_gene: TRBV5-1; CDR3aa: CASSLAGTSGGYNEQFF; CDR3nt: TGCGCCAGCAGCTTGGCCGGGACTAGCGGGGGATACAATGAGCAGTTCTTC
j_gene: TRBJ2-7; abundance: -; d_gene: -; v_gene: TRBV15; CDR3aa: CATSNTGYEQYF; CDR3nt: TGTGCCACCAGCAACACAGGATACGAGCAGTACTTC
j_gene: TRBJ1-1; abundance: many; d_gene: -; v_gene: TRBV28; CDR3aa: CASRRDGNTEAFF; CDR3nt: TGTGCCAGCAGGCGTGACGGCAACACTGAAGCTTTCTTT
j_gene: TRBJ1-1; abundance: few; d_gene: -; v_gene: TRBV12-3/TRBV12-4; CDR3aa: CASGFGGLGAFF; CDR3nt: TGTGCCAGCGGATTTGGGGGGCTCGGAGCTTTCTTT
j_gene: TRBJ2-3; abundance: -; d_gene: TRBD2; v_gene: TRBV6-2/TRBV6-3; CDR3aa: CATHPSGRADTQYF; CDR3nt: TGTGCCACCCATCCTAGCGGGAGGGCAGATACGCAGTATTTT
j_gene: TRBJ2-3; abundance: many; d_gene: -; v_gene: TRBV20-1; CDR3aa: CSAVRDPSTDTQYF; CDR3nt: TGCAGTGCTGTTCGCGATCCGAGCACAGATACGCAGTATTTT
j_gene: TRBJ2-1; abundance: many; d_gene: -; v_gene: TRBV10-3; CDR3aa: CAISARVGDNNEQFF; CDR3nt: TGTGCCATCAGTGCTCGGGTTGGGGACAACAATGAGCAGTTCTTC
j_gene: TRBJ2-7; abundance: -; d_gene: -; v_gene: TRBV28; CDR3aa: CASSAGHNHQYEQYF; CDR3nt: TGTGCCAGCAGTGCCGGTCATAACCATCAGTACGAGCAGTACTTC
j_gene: TRBJ2-3; abundance: many; d_gene: TRBD1; v_gene: TRBV7-2; CDR3aa: CASSLLGQGLDTQYF; CDR3nt: TGTGCCAGCAGCTTACTAGGACAGGGCTTAGATACGCAGTATTTT
j_gene: TRBJ2-1; abundance: many; d_gene: -; v_gene: TRBV5-1; CDR3aa: CASSLGGYSYNEQFF; CDR3nt: TGCGCCAGCAGCTTGGGAGGATACTCCTACAATGAGCAGTTCTTC
j_gene: TRBJ2-3; abundance: many; d_gene: TRBD2; v_gene: TRBV10-3; CDR3aa: CAISDREGDTQYF; CDR3nt: TGTGCCATCAGTGACAGGGAGGGAGATACGCAGTATTTT
j_gene: TRBJ1-3; abundance: -; d_gene: -; v_gene: TRBV5-1; CDR3aa: CASSLDTNSGDTIYF; CDR3nt: TGCGCCAGCAGCTTGGATACCAACTCTGGAGACACCATATATTTT
j_gene: TRBJ2-1; abundance: -; d_gene: -; v_gene: TRBV20-1; CDR3aa: CSAYLGTDEQFF; CDR3nt: TGCAGTGCCTACCTAGGGACGGATGAGCAGTTCTTC
j_gene: TRBJ1-2; abundance: -; d_gene: -; v_gene: TRBV10-3; CDR3aa: CAISESGASDGYTF; CDR3nt: TGTGCCATCAGTGAGTCGGGGGCATCAGATGGCTACACCTTC
j_gene: TRBJ2-2; abundance: -; d_gene: -; v_gene: TRBV5-1; CDR3aa: CASSRISTGELFF; CDR3nt: TGCGCCAGCAGCCGTATCAGCACCGGGGAGCTGTTTTTT
j_gene: TRBJ1-2; abundance: many; d_gene: TRBD1; v_gene: TRBV5-1; CDR3aa: CASSLGDRGHGYTF; CDR3nt: TGCGCCAGCAGCTTGGGTGACAGGGGACATGGCTACACCTTC
j_gene: TRBJ2-6; abundance: -; d_gene: TRBD1; v_gene: TRBV18; CDR3aa: CASAPGQGLGANVLTF; CDR3nt: TGTGCCAGCGCCCCGGGACAGGGTCTCGGGGCCAACGTCCTGACTTTC
j_gene: TRBJ2-3; abundance: many; d_gene: -; v_gene: TRBV29-1; CDR3aa: CSVESLRYTQYF; CDR3nt: TGCAGCGTTGAATCTCTTCGGTATACGCAGTATTTT
j_gene: TRBJ1-2; abundance: -; d_gene: -; v_gene: TRBV6-5; CDR3aa: CASSYGRAGGYTF; CDR3nt: TGTGCCAGCAGTTACGGAAGGGCCGGTGGCTACACCTTC
j_gene: TRBJ2-7; abundance: many; d_gene: -; v_gene: TRBV30; CDR3aa: CAWSVSSISYEQYF; CDR3nt: TGTGCCTGGAGTGTAAGCTCAATTTCCTACGAGCAGTACTTC
j_gene: TRBJ2-5; abundance: -; d_gene: -; v_gene: TRBV20-1; CDR3aa: CSARDYASLETQYF; CDR3nt: TGCAGTGCTAGAGATTACGCTAGTCTAGAGACCCAGTACTTC
j_gene: TRBJ2-7; abundance: -; d_gene: -; v_gene: TRBV28; CDR3aa: CASSLVSSREQYF; CDR3nt: TGTGCCAGCAGTTTAGTCTCCTCGCGGGAGCAGTACTTC
j_gene: TRBJ2-1; abundance: few; d_gene: -; v_gene: TRBV4-3; CDR3aa: CASSQDYRWQGTYNEQFF; CDR3nt: TGCGCCAGCAGCCAAGATTACCGGTGGCAGGGTACTTACAATGAGCAGTTCTTC
j_gene: TRBJ1-2; abundance: -; d_gene: TRBD1; v_gene: TRBV20-1; CDR3aa: CSARGFGGDREIQGGYGYTF; CDR3nt: TGCAGTGCTAGAGGCTTCGGGGGGGACAGGGAAATCCAAGGAGGCTATGGCTACACCTTC
j_gene: TRBJ2-1; abundance: -; d_gene: TRBD1; v_gene: TRBV6-1; CDR3aa: CASSPGGGLTYNEQFF; CDR3nt: TGTGCCAGCAGCCCAGGGGGCGGTTTGACCTACAATGAGCAGTTCTTC
j_gene: TRBJ2-3; abundance: many; d_gene: TRBD1; v_gene: TRBV29-1; CDR3aa: CSVSGQGSTDTQYF; CDR3nt: TGCAGCGTTTCGGGACAGGGTTCCACAGATACGCAGTATTTT
j_gene: TRBJ2-3; abundance: many; d_gene: -; v_gene: TRBV5-1; CDR3aa: CASGSGGTDTQYF; CDR3nt: TGCGCCAGCGGATCGGGGGGCACAGATACGCAGTATTTT
j_gene: TRBJ2-1; abundance: few; d_gene: -; v_gene: TRBV30; CDR3aa: CAWSGGGKGSSYNEQFF; CDR3nt: TGTGCCTGGAGTGGAGGCGGGAAGGGCAGCTCCTACAATGAGCAGTTCTTC
j_gene: TRBJ2-3; abundance: few; d_gene: TRBD2; v_gene: TRBV20-1; CDR3aa: CSAAWTSGKYTDTQYF; CDR3nt: TGCAGTGCGGCTTGGACTAGCGGGAAGTACACAGATACGCAGTATTTT
j_gene: TRBJ2-6; abundance: many; d_gene: -; v_gene: TRBV6-1; CDR3aa: CASRQGYGANVLTF; CDR3nt: TGTGCCAGCAGACAGGGTTACGGGGCCAACGTCCTGACTTTC
j_gene: TRBJ1-6; abundance: few; d_gene: -; v_gene: TRBV7-2; CDR3aa: CASSSPQGNSPLHF; CDR3nt: TGTGCCAGCAGCTCGCCTCAGGGAAATTCACCCCTCCACTTT
j_gene: TRBJ1-2; abundance: few; d_gene: -; v_gene: TRBV20-1; CDR3aa: CSARPAPGTHNYGYTF; CDR3nt: TGCAGTGCTAGACCGGCTCCCGGGACACATAACTATGGCTACACCTTC
j_gene: TRBJ2-3; abundance: -; d_gene: -; v_gene: TRBV12-3/TRBV12-4; CDR3aa: CASSLYQASRNTDTQYF; CDR3nt: TGTGCCAGCAGTTTGTATCAGGCTAGTCGCAACACAGATACGCAGTATTTT
j_gene: TRBJ1-2; abundance: many; d_gene: TRBD1; v_gene: TRBV12-3/TRBV12-4; CDR3aa: CASSLGTGDGYTF; CDR3nt: TGTGCCAGCAGTTTAGGGACAGGGGACGGCTACACCTTC
j_gene: TRBJ2-7; abundance: -; d_gene: -; v_gene: TRBV2; CDR3aa: CASSEKLSGLYEQYF; CDR3nt: TGTGCCAGCAGTGAAAAACTGTCAGGGCTCTACGAGCAGTACTTC
j_gene: TRBJ1-1; abundance: few; d_gene: TRBD1; v_gene: TRBV7-8; CDR3aa: CASSPYGQGYTEAFF; CDR3nt: TGTGCCAGCAGCCCGTACGGACAGGGCTACACTGAAGCTTTCTTT
j_gene: TRBJ2-4; abundance: many; d_gene: TRBD1; v_gene: TRBV5-6; CDR3aa: CASSPGQGRGNIQYF; CDR3nt: TGTGCCAGCAGCCCTGGACAGGGGAGGGGAAACATTCAGTACTTC
j_gene: TRBJ1-1; abundance: -; d_gene: -; v_gene: TRBV6-2/TRBV6-3; CDR3aa: CASSYSAHTEAFF; CDR3nt: TGTGCCAGCAGTTACTCGGCTCACACTGAAGCTTTCTTT
j_gene: TRBJ2-3; abundance: -; d_gene: TRBD2; v_gene: TRBV5-1; CDR3aa: CASSPKVGGGFTDTQYF; CDR3nt: TGCGCCAGCAGCCCCAAAGTTGGCGGGGGGTTCACAGATACGCAGTATTTT
j_gene: TRBJ2-3; abundance: few; d_gene: -; v_gene: TRBV20-1; CDR3aa: CSANPLERTDTQYF; CDR3nt: TGCAGTGCTAACCCCTTGGAACGCACAGATACGCAGTATTTT
j_gene: TRBJ2-3; abundance: few; d_gene: TRBD2; v_gene: TRBV3-1; CDR3aa: CASSPTSGGSTDTQYF; CDR3nt: TGTGCCAGCAGTCCCACTAGCGGGGGCTCCACAGATACGCAGTATTTT
j_gene: TRBJ1-4; abundance: -; d_gene: -; v_gene: TRBV28; CDR3aa: CASSILRWELFF; CDR3nt: TGTGCCAGCAGTATCTTGAGGTGGGAACTGTTTTTT
j_gene: TRBJ2-1; abundance: few; d_gene: -; v_gene: TRBV28; CDR3aa: CASSSNAGVLEQFF; CDR3nt: TGTGCCAGCAGCTCAAACGCAGGGGTTTTGGAGCAGTTCTTC
j_gene: TRBJ2-3; abundance: many; d_gene: -; v_gene: TRBV10-3; CDR3aa: CAITPRDKTDTQYF; CDR3nt: TGTGCCATCACCCCGCGGGATAAGACAGATACGCAGTATTTT
j_gene: TRBJ2-1; abundance: many; d_gene: TRBD2; v_gene: TRBV27; CDR3aa: CASSFSLAGYNEQFF; CDR3nt: TGTGCCAGCAGTTTTTCTCTAGCGGGGTACAATGAGCAGTTCTTC
j_gene: TRBJ2-2; abundance: -; d_gene: TRBD2; v_gene: TRBV6-1; CDR3aa: CASKGLAGSRELFF; CDR3nt: TGTGCCAGCAAGGGACTAGCGGGGAGCCGGGAGCTGTTTTTT
j_gene: TRBJ1-3; abundance: -; d_gene: TRBD1; v_gene: TRBV6-2/TRBV6-3; CDR3aa: CASSYDTGASGNTIYF; CDR3nt: TGTGCCAGCAGTTACGACACAGGGGCATCTGGAAACACCATATATTTT